The sequence of this TCR beta chain was determined in a study of blood T cells in healthy people across ages. The V end was cut by 6 bases, the J end by 4 bases, with 12 bases between. CDR3 length: 14 amino acids. General study findings and limits: With donor CMV status unknown, expanded clonotype changes were possibly confounded. Higher diversity, along with more naive CD4+ cells, distinguished long-lived donors from aged donors.

Then a second PCR, running about 6 to 11 cycles, was carried out with a sample-barcoded 5' primer and a J-beta primer mix. CDR3-containing paired-end reads numbered at least 3 million in each sample. TCRdb used MiXCR to reprocess the 5' RACE reads, holding one entry per CDR3 protein. The data contain 1,300,000 or so distinct CDR3 sequences, approximately 60% of them seen just once; the ten biggest clones take up 5% to 7%. Concerning this clonotype: Its antigen is currently unknown.

This receptor was obtained from a man between 18 and 29 years old in good health. The chain employs TRBV12-3 or TRBV12-4 and TRBJ1-4; D not resolved. Sequenced input: blood. CDR3 DNA: TGTGCCAGCAGCATAGAAAGATATAATGAAAAACTGTTTTTT. This codes for CASSIERYNEKLFF.